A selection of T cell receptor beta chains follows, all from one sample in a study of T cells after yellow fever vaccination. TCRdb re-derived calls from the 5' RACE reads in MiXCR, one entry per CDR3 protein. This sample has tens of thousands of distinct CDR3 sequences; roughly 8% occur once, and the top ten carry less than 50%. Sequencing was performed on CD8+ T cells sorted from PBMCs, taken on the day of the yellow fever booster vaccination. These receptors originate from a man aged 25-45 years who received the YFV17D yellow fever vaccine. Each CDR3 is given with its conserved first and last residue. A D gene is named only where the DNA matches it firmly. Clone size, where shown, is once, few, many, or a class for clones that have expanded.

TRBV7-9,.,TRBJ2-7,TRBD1,TGTGCCAGCAGCTCAGCCGGGACAGGGAGCTACGAGCAGTACTTC,CASSSAGTGSYEQYF
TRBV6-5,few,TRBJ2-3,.,TGTGCCAGCAGCTTACTGGCTAGCAATTCAGATACGCAGTATTTT,CASSLLASNSDTQYF
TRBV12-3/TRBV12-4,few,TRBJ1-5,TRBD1,TGTGCCAGCAGCCGACAGGGGCCTCAGCCCCAGCATTTT,CASSRQGPQPQHF
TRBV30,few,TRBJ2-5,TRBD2,TGTGCCTGGAGGACCTCTGGGCTTGCGGGAGAGTACCAAGAGACCCAGTACTTC,CAWRTSGLAGEYQETQYF
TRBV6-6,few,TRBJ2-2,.,TGTGCCAGCAGTTACGATGTCACCGGGGAGCTGTTTTTT,CASSYDVTGELFF
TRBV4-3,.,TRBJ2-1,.,TGCGCCAGCAGCCAAGAACGGAGTAGCCTCGGTGAGCAGTTCTTC,CASSQERSSLGEQFF
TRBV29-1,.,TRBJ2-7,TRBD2,TGCAGCGTCCGTGAAACTAGCGGGGGTTACGAGCAGTACTTC,CSVRETSGGYEQYF
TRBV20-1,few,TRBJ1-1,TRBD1,TGCAGTGCTGGACAGGGTAGTACTGAAGCTTTCTTT,CSAGQGSTEAFF
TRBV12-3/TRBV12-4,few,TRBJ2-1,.,TGTGCCAGTTGTAGCGACCCTTCCAATGAGCAGTTCTTC,CASCSDPSNEQFF
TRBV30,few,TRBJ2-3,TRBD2,TGTGCCTGGAGTCGGACTAGCCCAAGCACAGATACGCAGTATTTT,CAWSRTSPSTDTQYF
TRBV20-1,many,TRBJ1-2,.,TGCAGTGCTAGAGGGATCGACAGCTATGGCTACACCTTC,CSARGIDSYGYTF
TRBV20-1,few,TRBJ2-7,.,TGCAGTGCCAATAGAGGTGGGGGCGAGCAGTACTTC,CSANRGGGEQYF
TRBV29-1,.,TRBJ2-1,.,TGCAGCGTTGAACTTGATGAGCAGTTCTTC,CSVELDEQFF
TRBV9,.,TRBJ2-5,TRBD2,TGTGCCAGCAGCGTACTAGCGGATCAAGAGACCCAGTACTTC,CASSVLADQETQYF
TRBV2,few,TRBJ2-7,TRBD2,TGTGCCAGCAGTGAGTCTAGCGGCCACTCCTACGAGCAGTACTTC,CASSESSGHSYEQYF
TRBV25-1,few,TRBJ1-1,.,TGTGCCAGCAGTGGGTTCCGGGTTGTGAACACTGAAGCTTTCTTT,CASSGFRVVNTEAFF
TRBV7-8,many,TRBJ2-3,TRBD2,TGTGCCAGCAGCCCCCCTAGTCAGGGACTAGCGGACACAGATACGCAGTATTTT,CASSPPSQGLADTDTQYF
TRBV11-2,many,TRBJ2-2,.,TGTGCCAGCAGCTTAGGTTTGCGGGAAATAAACACCGGGGAGCTGTTTTTT,CASSLGLREINTGELFF
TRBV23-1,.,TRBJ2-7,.,TGCGCCAGCACGACGTCCCCCTGGCACGAGCAGTACTTC,CASTTSPWHEQYF
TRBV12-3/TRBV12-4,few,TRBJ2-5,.,TGTGCCAGCAGCCCCTCCCCGGGGTCCGGGGAGACCCAGTACTTC,CASSPSPGSGETQYF
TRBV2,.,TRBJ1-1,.,TGTGCCAGCAGTGTTTCAATGAACACTGAAGCTTTCTTT,CASSVSMNTEAFF
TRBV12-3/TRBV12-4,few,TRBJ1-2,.,TGTGCCAGCAGTTCCCTACTATGGTATGGCTACACCTTC,CASSSLLWYGYTF
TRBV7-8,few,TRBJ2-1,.,TGTGCCAGCAGCTTGGCTCCAGGGGCCGGGTACAATGAGAAGTTCTTC,CASSLAPGAGYNEKFF
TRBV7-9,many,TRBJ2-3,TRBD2,TGTGCCAGCACCCACCCCAGCGGGAGGGGGGATACGCAGTATTTT,CASTHPSGRGDTQYF
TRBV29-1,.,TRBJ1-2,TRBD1,TGCAGCGGGGACAGTTCCGAATATGGCTACACCTTC,CSGDSSEYGYTF
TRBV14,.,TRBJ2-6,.,TGTGCCAGCAGCCAATTGGTTTGGGATCGTGGGGCCAACGTCCTGACTTTC,CASSQLVWDRGANVLTF
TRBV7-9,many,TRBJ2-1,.,TGTGCCAGCAGCTTGGTAAATGAGCAGTTCTTC,CASSLVNEQFF
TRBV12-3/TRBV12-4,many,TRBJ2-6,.,TGTGCCAGCAGTTTTCGGACCGACTTCTCTGGGGCCAACGTCCTGACTTTC,CASSFRTDFSGANVLTF
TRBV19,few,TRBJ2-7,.,TGTGCCAGTAGTTTCCGGACGAGTACCTACGAGCAGTACTTC,CASSFRTSTYEQYF
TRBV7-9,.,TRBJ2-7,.,TGTGCCAGCAGCTTACGGGGCAATTACGAGCAGTACTTC,CASSLRGNYEQYF
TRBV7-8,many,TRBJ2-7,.,TGTGCCAGCAGCCGATTCGGTGGCGAGCAGTACTTC,CASSRFGGEQYF
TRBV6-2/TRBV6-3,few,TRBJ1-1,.,TGTGCCAGCAGTACAGGGACTGAAGCTTTCTTT,CASSTGTEAFF
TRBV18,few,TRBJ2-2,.,TGTGCCAGCTCACCAGAATTGAGAAACACCGGGGAGCTGTTTTTT,CASSPELRNTGELFF
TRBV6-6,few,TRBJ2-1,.,TGTGCCAGCAGTTACTCGTATTCCGATATCGGGACGGCTAGTAGGTTGAATATATACAATGAGCAGTTCTTC,CASSYSYSDIGTASRLNIYNEQFF
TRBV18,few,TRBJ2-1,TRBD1,TGTGCCAGCTCAGCCGGGGGGGGACAGGGGACCTCCTACAATGAGCAGTTCTTC,CASSAGGGQGTSYNEQFF
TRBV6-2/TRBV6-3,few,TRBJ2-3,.,TGTGCCAGCAGACTGCGGCCAGATACGCAGTATTTT,CASRLRPDTQYF
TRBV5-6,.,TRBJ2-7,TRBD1,TGTGCCAGCAGCTTTACGACAGGGTTGATAGAGCAGTACTTC,CASSFTTGLIEQYF
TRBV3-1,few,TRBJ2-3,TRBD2,TGTGCCAGCAGCCAAGAGGTTGGGGAGGCGGGAGAGACAGATACGCAGTATTTT,CASSQEVGEAGETDTQYF
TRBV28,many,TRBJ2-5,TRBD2,TGTGCCAGCAGTTGGGAACTAGCGGGGGACCAAGAGACCCAGTACTTC,CASSWELAGDQETQYF
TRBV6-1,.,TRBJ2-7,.,TGTGCCAGCAGTGCCGGGACCCCGGGCAATAGCGAGCAGTACTTC,CASSAGTPGNSEQYF
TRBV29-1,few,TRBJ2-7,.,TGCAGCGTTGTGCAGGTCCTCGAGCAGTACTTC,CSVVQVLEQYF
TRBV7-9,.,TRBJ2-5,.,TGTGCCAGCAGCTTAGCCTCGCAAGAGACCCAGTACTTC,CASSLASQETQYF
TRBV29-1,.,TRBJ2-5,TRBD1,TGCAGCGCACGACAGGGGCCGCACCCCCAAGAGACCCAGTACTTC,CSARQGPHPQETQYF
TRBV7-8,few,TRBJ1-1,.,TGTGCCAGCAGCTTGGGAGGGGACACTGAAGCTTTCTTT,CASSLGGDTEAFF
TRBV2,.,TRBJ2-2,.,TGTGCCAGCAGTGAGGGACTTAACACCGGGGAGCTGTTTTTT,CASSEGLNTGELFF
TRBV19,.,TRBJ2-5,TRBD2,TGTGCCAGTAGTATAGGAAGTGGTAGCGGGAGTGAGACCCAGTACTTC,CASSIGSGSGSETQYF
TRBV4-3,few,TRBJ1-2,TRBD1,TGCGCCAGCAGCCACAGGGGGGGTGGCTACACCTTC,CASSHRGGGYTF
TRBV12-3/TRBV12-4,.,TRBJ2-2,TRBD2,TGTGCCAGCAGCCTCACTAGCGGTCAGAACACCGGGGAGCTGTTTTTT,CASSLTSGQNTGELFF
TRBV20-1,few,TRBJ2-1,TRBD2,TGCAGTCGAGCGGGGGCAGCCTACAATGAGCAGTTCTTC,CSRAGAAYNEQFF
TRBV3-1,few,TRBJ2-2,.,TGTGCCAGCTCGGTGAACACCGGGGAGCTGTTTTTT,CASSVNTGELFF
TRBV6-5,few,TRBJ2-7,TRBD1,TGTGCCAGCAGTTATTTCGGGACAGACCTCTCCTACGAGCAGTACTTC,CASSYFGTDLSYEQYF
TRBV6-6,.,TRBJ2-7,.,TGTGCCACTGGACTCCTCCCCTACGAGCAGTACTTC,CATGLLPYEQYF
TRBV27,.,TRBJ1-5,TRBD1,TGTGCCAGCAGTTTACAGTGGACAGGGATGGGCAATCAGCCCCAGCATTTT,CASSLQWTGMGNQPQHF
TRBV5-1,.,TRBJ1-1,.,TGCGCCAGCAGCTTGGGCGGGACAGCTTTCTTT,CASSLGGTAFF
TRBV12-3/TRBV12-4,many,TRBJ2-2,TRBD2,TGTGCCAGCAGTTTTGGGCTAGCGGAAGACACCGGGGAGCTGTTTTTT,CASSFGLAEDTGELFF
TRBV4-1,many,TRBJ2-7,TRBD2,TGCGCCAGCAGCCCGGGACTAGCGGTTAACGAGCAGTACTTC,CASSPGLAVNEQYF
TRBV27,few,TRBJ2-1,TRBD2,TGTGCCAGCACTAGCGGGAAAGGTGAGCAGTTCTTC,CASTSGKGEQFF
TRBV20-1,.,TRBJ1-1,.,TGCAGTGCTAGTGCGACATTGGCCACTGAAGCTTTCTTT,CSASATLATEAFF
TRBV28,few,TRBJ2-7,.,TGTGCCAGCACCGGCCCAAGCTCCTACGAGCAGTACTTC,CASTGPSSYEQYF